What follows is one T cell receptor beta chain and its context. The antigen remains unidentified. A read error may produce the germline difference seen at one junction end. Included in the TCR beta cDNA libraries were unique molecular identifiers. MiXCR, applied by TCRdb to the PCR reads, yields one record per CDR3 protein. Here the sample spans about 770,000 distinct CDR3 sequences, 40% to 55% being singletons. The sample is drawn from a study of post-analysis software for immune sequencing data. Study-wide points: Samples sharing a preparation batch grouped tightly together when assessed by F measure. Diversity measured as normalized Chao1 was significantly lower in multiple sclerosis patients than in controls. Patients had higher frequencies than controls of about five TRBV segments, including TRBV5-6, TRBV5-1 and TRBV20-1.

CDR1 WNHNN and CDR2 SYGVQD come from the germline V gene (reference sequence). The CDR3 contains 15 residues. The sequence derives from a girl between 10 and 17 years old with multiple sclerosis. The specimen was blood. The V and J genes are TRBV10-1 and TRBJ2-1; TRBD2 might be the D (5 bases). As DNA, the CDR3 is TGCGCCAGCAGTGAGTATCGCGGGCTTCGCGATGAGCGGTTCTTC. Residues: CASSEYRGLRDERFF.